This T cell receptor beta chain was captured by sequencing in a study of T cell repertoires in cytomegalovirus infection. Study-level background: CMV infection together with matching HLA type was indicated by public TCR beta signatures. Findings of the study overall: Cumulative public TCR beta family frequency identified CMV carriers with the relevant HLA.

From the reads, TCRdb called clonotypes with MiXCR, one entry per CDR3 protein. The sample holds approximately 750,000 distinct CDR3 sequences, roughly 36% seen once. This clonotype was picked up many times. What it recognizes is unknown. The sequencing sample was made of PBMCs. The TCR originated in a human donor in good health (CMV status not recorded). Some clones in this sample may be carry-over from other donors' samples.

The CDR3, as DNA: TGTGCCAGCAGCTTAAACAGGGTTTACGAGCAGTACTTC. This encodes CASSLNRVYEQYF. The chain uses TRBV7-2 and TRBJ2-7, with a possible D match to TRBD1 (6 bases). V shed 2 bases and J shed 4 bases, with 9 bases lying between them. Germline V gives CDR1 SGHTA, CDR2 FQGNSA. This CDR3 spans 13 amino acids. The whole variable domain, filled in from reference TRBV7-2 and TRBJ2-7, reads GAGVSQSPSNKVTEKGKDVELRCDPISGHTALYWYRQSLGQGLEFLIYFQGNSAPDKSGLPSDRFSAERTGGSVSTLTIQRTQQEDSAVYLCASSLNRVYEQYFGPGTRLTVT.